This passage covers 10 T cell receptor beta chains from one sample sequenced in a study of OX40 agonist ivuxolimab in advanced cancers. Preparation of the library involved the immunoSEQ multiplex PCR assay. Sourced from immuneACCESS, this table was stored by TCRdb with only in-frame sequences that have V and J called. A share of the clones is absent; for the studies checked, an unresolved V gene accounts for under half, and the remainder has no known explanation. The sample table lists about 87,000 clones, roughly 89% of them with a count of one. Around 1.5% of the sample lies in the top ten. Sequences were derived from CD4+ or CD8+ T cells sorted from blood, sampled in a trial of the OX40 agonist ivuxolimab. These receptors all come from an adult with an advanced solid tumor such as melanoma, head and neck, liver or kidney cancer.

Note on this clone: One end of the junction does not line up with germline, which may come from a read error. The rearrangement links TRBV7-7 to TRBJ2-5; 13 bases match TRBD2. Germline V gene sequence: CDR1 SSHAT, CDR2 FNYEAQ (reference sequence). This CDR3 region has 15 residues. CDR3: CASSPLAGGLKTQYF. CDR3 coding DNA: TGTGCTAGCAGCCCACTAGCGGGGGGGCTGAAGACCCAGTACTTC.

In its sample, this clone was seen a few times. This sequence joins TRBV5-1 and TRBJ1-1; a possible D gene is TRBD1 (5 bases). The CDR3 runs 15 residues. Germline values: CDR1 SGHRS, CDR2 YFSETQ. V lost 1 base and J lost 1, with 11 bases in between. CDR3 in amino acids: CASSLLRGENTEAFF. CDR3 DNA: TGCGCCAGCAGCTTGCTGCGAGGGGAGAACACTGAAGCTTTCTTT.

The CDR3 is CASSWSPGRSDGYTF. The CDR3 DNA sequence: TGTGCCAGCAGTTGGAGTCCGGGGCGTTCTGATGGCTACACCTTC. The chain recombines TRBV11-2 with TRBJ1-2, with a weak D call TRBD1 (5 bases). Looked up from germline, CDR1 is SGHAT and CDR2 is FQNNGV. CDR3 length equals 15 residues. V was trimmed by 6 bases and J by 6 bases, leaving 20 bases between them.

The chain links TRBV7-2 to TRBJ1-3; D remains unclear. With 5 bases removed from V and 4 bases from J, the gap between germline ends came to 15 bases. Germline V gene lookup returns CDR1 SGHTA and CDR2 FQGNSA. The CDR3 runs 15 residues. The CDR3 DNA reads TGTGCCAGCAGCCCCTGGGGAGGAGACGGAAACACCATATATTTT. Translation: CASSPWGGDGNTIYF.

The genes are TRBV18 and TRBJ1-1; D remains unclear. The CDR3 has 14 amino acids. V was shortened by 3 bases and J by 1 base, with 9 bases between the two germline ends. In germline, CDR1 is KGHSH, CDR2 LQKENI. The CDR3 DNA reads as TGTGCCAGCTCACCGTCCCGACAGAACACTGAAGCTTTCTTT. Protein sequence: CASSPSRQNTEAFF.

V usage is TRBV7-2 and J usage is TRBJ2-7, with 14 bases fitting TRBD2. Germline-derived CDR1 and CDR2 are SGHTA and FQGNSA. The CDR3 spans 15 residues. J was trimmed by 6 bases and V by 5 bases; bases with no gene match: 6. The CDR3 nucleotides read TGTGCCAGCAGCACCGGACTAGCGGGAGGCGCCGAGCAGTACTTC. Protein sequence: CASSTGLAGGAEQYF.

This chain connects TRBV6-6 to TRBJ2-5; D is undetermined. Between the trimmed V and J ends, which lost 0 bases and 6 bases, there was a span of 5 bases. Germline V CDR1 and CDR2: MNHNY, SVGAGI (reference sequence). CDR3 size: 12 residues. This CDR3 is CASSYSSQTQYF. The CDR3 DNA reads TGTGCCAGCAGTTACTCGAGTCAGACCCAGTACTTC.

The chain carries TRBV7-2 and TRBJ1-4; D gene ambiguous. Trimming took off 1 base at V and 6 bases at J, with 12 bases between the two ends. CDR3 length: 15 amino acids. Germline CDR1 reads SGHTA; CDR2 reads FQGNSA. CDR3 sequence: CASSLVLGFDEKLFF. Here the CDR3 DNA reads TGTGCCAGCAGCTTAGTTCTGGGGTTTGATGAAAAACTGTTTTTT.

The J gene is TRBJ2-1, the V gene TRBV9; 7 nucleotides match TRBD2. Unmatched junction bases numbered 4, after V lost 4 bases and J lost 0 bases. This CDR3 is built from 15 residues. The germline V gene has CDR1 SGDLS and CDR2 YYNGEE. CDR3 sequence (DNA): TGTGCCAGCAGCCCCCGGACTAGCTCCTACAATGAGCAGTTCTTC. Its protein product is CASSPRTSSYNEQFF.

V is TRBV18 and J is TRBJ2-7; D possibly uses TRBD1 or TRBD2 (5 bases each). CDR1 and CDR2 from the germline V gene are KGHSH and LQKENI. The CDR3 length is 15 residues. V shed 2 bases and J shed 4 bases, with 15 bases lying between them. Here the CDR3 DNA reads TGTGCCAGCTCACCAGGGGACGGTGGATTTTACGAGCAGTACTTC. It yields the protein CASSPGDGGFYEQYF.